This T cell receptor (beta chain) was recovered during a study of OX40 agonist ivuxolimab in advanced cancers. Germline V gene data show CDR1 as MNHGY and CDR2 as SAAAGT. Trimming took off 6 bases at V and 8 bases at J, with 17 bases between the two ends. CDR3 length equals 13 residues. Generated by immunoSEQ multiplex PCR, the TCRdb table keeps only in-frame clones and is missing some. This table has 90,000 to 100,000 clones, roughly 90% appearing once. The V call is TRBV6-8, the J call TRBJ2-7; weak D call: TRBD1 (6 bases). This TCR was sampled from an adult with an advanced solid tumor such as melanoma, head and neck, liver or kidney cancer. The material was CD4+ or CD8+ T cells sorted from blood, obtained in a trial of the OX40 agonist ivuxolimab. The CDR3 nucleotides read TGTGCCAGCAGCACGGGCAGGGGCCCTCAGCAGTACTTC. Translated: CASSTGRGPQQYF.